This TCR beta chain was found in a study of OX40 agonist ivuxolimab in advanced cancers. The length of the CDR3 is 13 residues. Per the germline V gene, CDR1 is KGHSH and CDR2 is LQKENI. Trimming took 3 bases from V and 4 from J; bases not matched to a gene: 2. Assay: immunoSEQ multiplex PCR; the TCRdb copy retains only in-frame clones and omits some. Of 55,000 to 75,000 clones detected, roughly 80% appear once; the ten largest clones hold roughly 10%. V and J are TRBV18 and TRBJ1-1; 7 bases align to TRBD1. The TCR was taken from an adult with an advanced solid tumor such as melanoma, head and neck, liver or kidney cancer. This specimen consisted of CD4+ or CD8+ T cells sorted from blood, obtained in a trial of the OX40 agonist ivuxolimab. In nucleotides, the CDR3 is TGTGCCAGCTCACCCCGACAGGGCACTGAAGCTTTCTTT. It encodes CASSPRQGTEAFF.